This T cell receptor beta chain was identified during a study of CD8 T cells in ankylosing spondylitis. Whole-study findings and limits: Seemingly characteristic of ankylosing spondylitis blood was a TCR beta motif consisting of fewer than 10 highly homologous variants. Within matched ankylosing spondylitis synovial fluid, disease-linked clones were reportedly significantly enriched.

This clonotype has only a few counts. Its specificity is not known. Trimming removed 3 bases from V and 7 bases from J, with 12 bases in between. This CDR3 is built from 13 residues. TCRdb redid the calling of the 5' RACE reads with MiXCR, one entry per CDR3 protein. The repertoire holds under 950,000 distinct CDR3 sequences, about 20% seen once, with around 19% in the top ten. The clonotype originates from a male donor with ankylosing spondylitis. Sequencing was performed on blood, either unsorted or a sorted T cell fraction (not recorded which). The gene calls are TRBV12-3 or TRBV12-4 and TRBJ1-1; perhaps TRBD1 as D (5 bases). The CDR3 loop is CASSFRAAIEAFF. The DNA for the CDR3 is TGTGCCAGCAGTTTCAGGGCAGCCATTGAAGCTTTCTTT.